This TCR beta chain was observed in a study of graft-versus-host responses after intestinal transplantation. Only in-frame clones appear in the TCRdb table, and some are missing; sequencing was by immunoSEQ multiplex PCR. The table lists 80,000 to 100,000 clones, roughly 90% of them singletons. Turning to this clone: The antigen remains unidentified.

CDR3 length: 14 residues. Germline lookup yields CDR1 SGHNT and CDR2 YYREEE (reference sequence). Trimming at V came to 0 bases and at J to 3 bases, leaving 3 bases not matched to a gene. V is TRBV5-4 and J is TRBJ2-7; 7 nucleotides match TRBD1. The sample was unstimulated CD8+ T cells sorted from spleen or lymph node cells, taken before transplant. This clonotype originated in a human donor who was the organ donor for an intestinal transplant. The DNA for the CDR3 is TGTGCCAGCAGCTTGGGACAGGGTATCTACGAGCAGTACTTC. Translated, it gives CASSLGQGIYEQYF.